This T cell receptor beta chain was recorded in a study of T cell responses to AZD1222 COVID-19 vaccine listed by TCRdb under 2021. About the investigation overall: A total of more than 230 trial participants underwent TCR sequencing, of whom 200 to 220 received two doses of AZD1222 and around 25 received two doses of the MenACWY control vaccine. Trial participants were enrolled by age into subgroups of 18-55, 56-69 and 70-plus years, and about 150, 27 and 61 TCR-sequenced participants, respectively, were included in these subgroups.

Study-wide conclusions, independent of this receptor: Conclusions about previously exposed vaccinees are limited because only a handful of AZD1222 recipients were SARS-CoV-2 seropositive at baseline. In the small 56-69-year group, the increase in depth fell short of significance, most likely because of low power. Reportedly, close to half of the unique spike-specific TCRs recognized epitopes lying outside the regions that are mutated in the B.1.351 and B.1.1.7 variants. The whole spike protein was spanned by vaccine-associated CD4 TCRs, and dominant responses were seen in regions 160-218 and 743-854. Because no samples from the day 14 peak response were available, repertoires could be characterized only after the peak T cell response. Spike-specific TCR breadth and depth rose significantly after two AZD1222 doses compared with day 0 and with MenACWY recipients. Most participants were white British and females outnumbered males, and the authors suggested that clonal diversity may have been underestimated.

The CDR3 regions of human TCRbeta chains were analyzed by immunosequencing. The published analysis was carried out like this. TCRs in the repertoires were matched against a reference library of SARS-CoV-2-specific TCRs that had been generated with the MIRA antigen-specificity platform. Breadth was defined as the fraction of unique TCRs that were SARS-CoV-2-associated. Depth was defined as the fraction of total T cells that were SARS-CoV-2-associated. Each spike-specific TCR was assigned to its reactive spike region and to a CD4 or CD8 class using the MIRA data. Log10-transformed breadth and depth values were compared by one-way ANOVA with Sidak's multiple comparisons tests. In TCRdb, the immuneACCESS table is reduced to in-frame sequences with V and J assigned. These tables do not hold every clone; where another copy was compared, an unresolved V gene accounts for under half, and the others remain unexplained. V and J calls and clone size are copied from that table; D and trimming were computed from the DNA. The table for this sample lists over 85,000 clones; approximately 94% of them were counted only once. The top ten clonotypes cover about 3.1% of the sample.

The time point label, read with the paper, signifies: about 28 days (+/-7) after the second vaccine dose. Because spike-specific TCR depth and breadth did not differ between the two schedules, AZD1222 recipients who got a second dose at roughly 4 weeks were pooled with those who got a second dose at roughly 12 weeks. Vaccinee samples came from UK trials COV001 and COV002, including a single-blind randomized controlled phase 2/3 trial of AZD1222 (ChAdOx1 nCoV-19) in healthy adults. For TCRbeta chain sequencing, PBMC samples from trial participants were taken at day 0 and at day 28 after the second dose. Turning to this clone: What antigen it recognizes has not been identified. No much larger clone is present one base from it, and per-base qualities are unavailable.

Trimming leaves V shorter by 5 bases and J shorter by 9 bases, with the junction holding 9 bases beyond the gene matches. Sequences MNHEY (CDR1) and SMNVEV (CDR2) are obtained from the germline V gene (reference sequence). The CDR3 sequence holds 16 residues, the cysteine and phenylalanine included. The read is trimmed to its CDR3 DNA, 48 bases read in frame from base 1. The chain was built from TRBV27 and TRBJ2-1, with 14 central nucleotides matching TRBD2. This TCR was sampled from an adult who received the AZD1222 COVID-19 vaccine. Sequences were derived from peripheral blood, sampled 28 days after the second AZD1222 dose. The nucleotides read TGTGCCAGCAGTCCGAGGACTAGCGGGGGGTGGGGTGAGCAGTTCTTC. It translates to CASSPRTSGGWGEQFF.